The 8 T cell receptor beta chains below were found in one sample sequenced in a study of blood T cell repertoires in COVID-19. Repertoires were generated with immunoSEQ multiplex PCR, while TCRdb's copy carries only in-frame clones and drops some. Among around 250,000 clones listed, more than 85% were seen once. Sequencing input: peripheral blood. These receptors originate from a woman aged 70-85 years with active or convalescent COVID-19.

This clone was observed a handful of times. The chain carries TRBV2 and TRBJ1-6; TRBD1 matches at 9 bases. With V trimmed by 10 bases and J by 10 bases, 11 bases remained unmatched. The CDR3 loop spans 14 amino acids. Germline V CDR1 and CDR2: SNHLY, FYNNEI. CDR3 sequence: CATHRGLGKSPLHF. The CDR3 region has the DNA TGTGCCACACACAGGGGGCTTGGTAAATCACCCCTCCACTTT.

This clone appeared a single time. V usage is TRBV5-8 and J usage is TRBJ1-1; D remains unclear. Trimming removed 4 bases at V and 10 bases at J, with 8 bases between. Germline CDR1 is SGHTS and CDR2 is YDEGEE. The CDR3 covers 10 residues. The chain's CDR3 is CASSLAGAFF. Written as DNA, the CDR3 is TGTGCCAGCAGCCTCGCCGGAGCTTTCTTT.

Only a few counts were recorded for this clone. The chain employs TRBV7-9 and TRBJ1-3, with D unclear. Looked up from germline, CDR1 is SEHNR and CDR2 is FQNEAQ (reference sequence). The CDR3 has 16 residues. Trimming took off 5 bases at V and 3 bases at J, with 17 bases between the two ends. This CDR3 is CASSPSYQSGGNTIYF. The CDR3 bases are TGTGCCAGCAGCCCTAGCTACCAGTCAGGTGGAAACACCATATATTTT.

This chain joins TRBV10-3 and TRBJ1-1, with TRBD1 matching over 7 bases. This CDR3 has 14 residues. V trimming: 5 bases; J trimming: 4 bases; junction bases outside the gene matches: 7. Per germline, CDR1 ENHRY and CDR2 SYGVKD. The CDR3 sequence: CAISQSTGSTEAFF. The CDR3 DNA reads as TGTGCCATCAGTCAATCGACAGGGTCCACTGAAGCTTTCTTT.

The J gene is TRBJ2-5, the V gene TRBV6-5, with D possibly TRBD2 on 6 matching bases. Germline V lookup: CDR1 MNHEY, CDR2 SVGAGI. The germline V and J ends were trimmed by 0 bases and 5 bases, with 13 bases remaining between them. This CDR3 has 15 amino acids. Written as DNA, the CDR3 is TGTGCCAGCAGTTACTCGAAAGGCAGCGGGGAGACCCAGTACTTC. Translating gives CASSYSKGSGETQYF.

This clone was recorded a few times. The rearrangement joins TRBV5-1 to TRBJ1-2; the match to TRBD1 covers 10 bases. With V trimmed by 4 bases and J by 8 bases, 5 bases remained unmatched. Germline CDR1 is SGHRS and CDR2 is YFSETQ. The CDR3 covers 13 residues. The CDR3 nucleotides are TGCGCCAGCAGCCCCGGACAGGGGGAAGGCTACACCTTC. It is translated as CASSPGQGEGYTF.

V is TRBV3-1 (or the pseudogene TRBV3-2) and J is TRBJ1-6, with TRBD1 matching over 7 bases. CDR3 length equals 15 residues. Per germline, CDR1 LGHDT and CDR2 YNNKEL (reference sequence). V was pared by 4 bases and J by 12 bases, with 12 bases of the junction left unmatched. The CDR3 sequence: CASSLTGIRLGPLHF. The CDR3 DNA follows: TGTGCCAGCAGCCTGACAGGGATCCGCCTTGGACCCCTCCACTTT.

The chain is built from TRBV3-1 (or the pseudogene TRBV3-2) and TRBJ1-2, with 9 bases lining up with TRBD1. The CDR3 has 13 amino acids. Per germline, CDR1 LGHDT and CDR2 YNNKEL (reference sequence). The J segment lost 7 bases and the V segment lost 5 bases, leaving 5 bases of the junction unmatched. This chain's CDR3 is CASSVDRGFGYTF. In DNA, the CDR3 is TGTGCCAGCAGCGTAGACAGGGGGTTTGGCTACACCTTC.